This record concerns one T cell receptor beta chain sequence. Its antigen remains unknown. Other nucleotide sequences from this sample produce the same CDR3. The sample comes from a study of radiotherapy plus CTLA-4 blockade in lung cancer. TCRdb keeps only in-frame clones here, not all; method: immunoSEQ multiplex PCR. The data hold around 59,000 clones, with 75% to 85% observed a single time. Chemo-refractory metastatic non-small-cell lung cancer patients received focal radiation with ipilimumab CTLA-4 blockade. General observations from the study: Blood saw expansion of tumor-derived TCR clones after radiotherapy plus ipilimumab.

Germline-derived CDR1 and CDR2 are MNHNS and SASEGT. V lost 4 bases to trimming and J lost 2 bases, with 11 bases between them. This CDR3 contains 14 residues. The sequence was collected from a human donor with non-small cell lung cancer who had a partial response to radiotherapy plus ipilimumab. This chain uses TRBV6-1 with TRBJ2-5; D gene unclear. The specimen comprised peripheral blood, sampled from a patient treated with radiotherapy plus ipilimumab. The CDR3 reads CASSVFRKQETQYF. CDR3 nucleotides: TGTGCCAGCAGTGTGTTCAGGAAACAAGAGACCCAGTACTTC.